This T cell receptor (beta chain) was recorded in a study of blood T cell repertoires in COVID-19. Study-level background: COVID-19 samples, acute and convalescent, were from the United States, Italy and Spain. PBMCs, B-cell-depleted T cells, or T cells provided the cDNA or gDNA that made up the material.

Per the original methods: Reference gene primers were amplified, and this amplification served to estimate nucleated cell counts. Produced via immunoSEQ multiplex PCR; TCRdb's table is partial and in-frame only. The DNA gave D and trimming, while V, J and clone size come from that table. The data show 170,000 or so clones, 75% to 90% seen once. The CDR3 covers 16 residues. Per germline, CDR1 MNHEY and CDR2 SVGAGI. Deletions cut 2 bases from V and 7 bases from J, with 15 bases between. The Seattle patients, enrolled during active infection, were followed longitudinally. The V gene is TRBV6-5, the J gene TRBJ1-6; D remains ambiguous. This sequence originates from a woman aged 40 to 55 with COVID-19, enrolled during active disease. Sequenced: peripheral blood. The CDR3 region has the DNA TGTGCCAGCAGTTACGAGATAAGCCTTTTCAATTCACCCCTCCACTTT. Amino acid sequence: CASSYEISLFNSPLHF.